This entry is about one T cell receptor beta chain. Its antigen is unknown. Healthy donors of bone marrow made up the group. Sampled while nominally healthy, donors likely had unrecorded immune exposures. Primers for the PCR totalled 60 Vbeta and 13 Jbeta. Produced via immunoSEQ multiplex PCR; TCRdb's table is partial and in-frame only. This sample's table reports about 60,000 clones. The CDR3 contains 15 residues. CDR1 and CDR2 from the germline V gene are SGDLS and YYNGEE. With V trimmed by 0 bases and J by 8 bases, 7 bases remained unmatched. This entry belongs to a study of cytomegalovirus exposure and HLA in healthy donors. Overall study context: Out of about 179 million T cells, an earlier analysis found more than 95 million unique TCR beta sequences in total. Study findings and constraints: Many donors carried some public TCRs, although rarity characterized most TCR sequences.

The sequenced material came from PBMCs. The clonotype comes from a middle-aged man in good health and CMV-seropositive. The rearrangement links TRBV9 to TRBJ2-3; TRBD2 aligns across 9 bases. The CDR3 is CASSVVASGAVTQYF. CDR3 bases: TGTGCCAGCAGCGTAGTGGCTAGCGGGGCTGTTACGCAGTATTTT. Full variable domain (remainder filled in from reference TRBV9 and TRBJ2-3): DSGVTQTPKHLITATGQRVTLRCSPRSGDLSVYWYQQSLDQGLQFLIQYYNGEERAKGNILERFSAQQFPDLHSELNLSSLELGDSALYFCASSVVASGAVTQYFGPGTRLTVL.